Listed below are T cell receptor beta chains from one sample, sequenced in a study of identical twins. TCRdb processed the 5' RACE reads anew with MiXCR; each CDR3 protein has one entry. Of 600,000 to 700,000 distinct CDR3 sequences in the sample, about 20% are singletons; the top ten hold more than 4%. This sample also belongs to another study, concerning T cells expressing NK-cell markers.

The sequencing input was PBMCs. The source is a woman younger than 35 in good health. The CDR3 runs from the conserved cysteine through the conserved F or W. A D gene is named only where the DNA matches it firmly. Only some rows state a clone size, as once, few, many or a class for expanded clones.

V gene: TRBV20-1
CDR3 length: 14
J gene: TRBJ1-1
clone size: -
D gene: -
CDR3 DNA: TGCAGTGCTTCCCATGGTATGTCGAACACTGAAGCTTTCTTT
CDR3 protein: CSASHGMSNTEAFF

V gene: TRBV5-1
CDR3 length: 15
J gene: TRBJ2-1
clone size: few
D gene: TRBD1
CDR3 DNA: TGCGCCAGCAGCCTTCCCGGACAGGGGGCCGCTGAGCAGTTCTTC
CDR3 protein: CASSLPGQGAAEQFF

V gene: TRBV20-1
CDR3 length: 15
J gene: TRBJ2-3
clone size: many
D gene: TRBD2
CDR3 DNA: TGCAGTGCTACAACCGGGACTAGCGGGAGGGATACGCAGTATTTT
CDR3 protein: CSATTGTSGRDTQYF

V gene: TRBV2
CDR3 length: 13
J gene: TRBJ2-1
clone size: -
D gene: -
CDR3 DNA: TGTGCCAGCAGGGAAGATCCCTACAATGAGCAGTTCTTC
CDR3 protein: CASREDPYNEQFF

V gene: TRBV13
CDR3 length: 16
J gene: TRBJ2-7
clone size: many
D gene: TRBD2
CDR3 DNA: TGTGCCAGCAGCTTAGGGTTAGGCGGGGGACGGTACGAGCAGTACTTC
CDR3 protein: CASSLGLGGGRYEQYF

V gene: TRBV20-1
CDR3 length: 15
J gene: TRBJ2-3
clone size: many
D gene: TRBD2
CDR3 DNA: TGCAGTGCTCCGCTAGCGGGAGTAAGGGCAGATACGCAGTATTTT
CDR3 protein: CSAPLAGVRADTQYF

V gene: TRBV13
CDR3 length: 14
J gene: TRBJ2-7
clone size: few
D gene: TRBD2
CDR3 DNA: TGTGCCAGCAGCTCAAATTTGGGACTAGCGGGACAGTACTTC
CDR3 protein: CASSSNLGLAGQYF

V gene: TRBV27
CDR3 length: 16
J gene: TRBJ2-7
clone size: many
D gene: TRBD1
CDR3 DNA: TGTGCCAGCAGTACGGAGGGACAGGGCAAGGGGAGCGAGCAGTACTTC
CDR3 protein: CASSTEGQGKGSEQYF

V gene: TRBV7-7
CDR3 length: 15
J gene: TRBJ2-5
clone size: -
D gene: TRBD1
CDR3 DNA: TGTGCCAGCAGCTTAGGGCAGGGGGCTTATGAGACCCAGTACTTC
CDR3 protein: CASSLGQGAYETQYF

V gene: TRBV20-1
CDR3 length: 18
J gene: TRBJ2-1
clone size: many
D gene: TRBD2
CDR3 DNA: TGCAGTGCCCGAGGGACTAGCGGGAGTTTAACTTCCTCCAATGAGCAGTTCTTC
CDR3 protein: CSARGTSGSLTSSNEQFF

V gene: TRBV20-1
CDR3 length: 13
J gene: TRBJ2-7
clone size: -
D gene: TRBD1
CDR3 DNA: TGCAGCTTGCCGGGACAGGGTTCCTACGACCAGTACTTC
CDR3 protein: CSLPGQGSYDQYF

V gene: TRBV7-8
CDR3 length: 14
J gene: TRBJ1-5
clone size: many
D gene: -
CDR3 DNA: TGTGCCAGCAGCACCTTTGGGGTGAATCAGCCCCAGCATTTT
CDR3 protein: CASSTFGVNQPQHF

V gene: TRBV7-9
CDR3 length: 15
J gene: TRBJ2-7
clone size: few
D gene: TRBD2
CDR3 DNA: TGTGCCAGCAGCTTAGTCGGGGGGGTTCTTCACGAGCAGTACTTC
CDR3 protein: CASSLVGGVLHEQYF

V gene: TRBV15
CDR3 length: 14
J gene: TRBJ1-1
clone size: -
D gene: -
CDR3 DNA: TGTGCCACCAGCGTGGACCGAATGAACACTGAAGCTTTCTTT
CDR3 protein: CATSVDRMNTEAFF

V gene: TRBV12-3/TRBV12-4
CDR3 length: 15
J gene: TRBJ2-2
clone size: -
D gene: TRBD1
CDR3 DNA: TGTGCCAGCAGTTGGGGGACAGGGGAGACCGGGGAGCTGTTTTTT
CDR3 protein: CASSWGTGETGELFF

V gene: TRBV29-1
CDR3 length: 12
J gene: TRBJ1-5
clone size: few
D gene: -
CDR3 DNA: TGCAGCGTTGTACTCCCCAATCAGCCCCAGCATTTT
CDR3 protein: CSVVLPNQPQHF

V gene: TRBV7-2
CDR3 length: 13
J gene: TRBJ2-1
clone size: -
D gene: -
CDR3 DNA: TGTGCCAGCAGCTTAGAGACTACCGGTCAGCAGTTCTTC
CDR3 protein: CASSLETTGQQFF

V gene: TRBV7-8
CDR3 length: 13
J gene: TRBJ2-2
clone size: few
D gene: -
CDR3 DNA: TGTGCCAGCACCCGGACGGGGACCGGGGAGCTGTTTTTT
CDR3 protein: CASTRTGTGELFF

V gene: TRBV7-2
CDR3 length: 15
J gene: TRBJ2-1
clone size: few
D gene: -
CDR3 DNA: TGTGCCAGCAGCTTAACGACGAGCTCCTACAATGAGCAGTTCTTC
CDR3 protein: CASSLTTSSYNEQFF

V gene: TRBV12-3/TRBV12-4
CDR3 length: 11
J gene: TRBJ2-1
clone size: many
D gene: -
CDR3 DNA: TGCGCCAGCAGCTGGGGCAATGAGCAGTTCTTC
CDR3 protein: CASSWGNEQFF

V gene: TRBV9
CDR3 length: 14
J gene: TRBJ1-2
clone size: -
D gene: -
CDR3 DNA: TGTGCCAGCAGGCGGGACTTAGCTAACTATGGCTACACCTTC
CDR3 protein: CASRRDLANYGYTF

V gene: TRBV7-9
CDR3 length: 15
J gene: TRBJ2-7
clone size: -
D gene: -
CDR3 DNA: TGTGCCAGCAGCCCGACGGACACACCGACTAGAAAGCAGTACTTC
CDR3 protein: CASSPTDTPTRKQYF

V gene: TRBV27
CDR3 length: 17
J gene: TRBJ2-2
clone size: many
D gene: -
CDR3 DNA: TGTGCCAGCAGTTTGGGTTGGCAAACCCTAAACACCGGGGAGCTGTTTTTT
CDR3 protein: CASSLGWQTLNTGELFF

V gene: TRBV12-3/TRBV12-4
CDR3 length: 16
J gene: TRBJ2-7
clone size: -
D gene: -
CDR3 DNA: TGTGCCAGCAGGGCGGGTTTGGCAGGGCGGACCCACGAGCAGTACTTC
CDR3 protein: CASRAGLAGRTHEQYF

V gene: TRBV21-1
CDR3 length: 18
J gene: TRBJ1-4
clone size: few
D gene: -
CDR3 DNA: TGTGCCAGCAGCACCCTAGTAGTCCGCAATGCAACTAATGAAAAACTGTTTTTT
CDR3 protein: CASSTLVVRNATNEKLFF

V gene: TRBV20-1
CDR3 length: 13
J gene: TRBJ2-5
clone size: many
D gene: TRBD2
CDR3 DNA: TGCAGTGCTAGAGTAGGCGGGAGGGAGACCCAGTACTTC
CDR3 protein: CSARVGGRETQYF

V gene: TRBV12-3/TRBV12-4
CDR3 length: 12
J gene: TRBJ2-1
clone size: many
D gene: TRBD2
CDR3 DNA: TGTGCCAGCAGCCGGACTAGCAATGAGCAGTTCTTC
CDR3 protein: CASSRTSNEQFF

V gene: TRBV29-1
CDR3 length: 12
J gene: TRBJ2-6
clone size: few
D gene: -
CDR3 DNA: TGCAGCGTCCACTCTGGGGCCAACGTCCTGACTTTC
CDR3 protein: CSVHSGANVLTF

V gene: TRBV20-1
CDR3 length: 13
J gene: TRBJ2-1
clone size: few
D gene: -
CDR3 DNA: TGCAGTGCTAGTTGGGCCTCGAGCAATGAGCAGTTCTTC
CDR3 protein: CSASWASSNEQFF

V gene: TRBV20-1
CDR3 length: 12
J gene: TRBJ1-2
clone size: few
D gene: -
CDR3 DNA: TGCAGTGCCAGGCCCGGGATCTATGGCTACACCTTC
CDR3 protein: CSARPGIYGYTF